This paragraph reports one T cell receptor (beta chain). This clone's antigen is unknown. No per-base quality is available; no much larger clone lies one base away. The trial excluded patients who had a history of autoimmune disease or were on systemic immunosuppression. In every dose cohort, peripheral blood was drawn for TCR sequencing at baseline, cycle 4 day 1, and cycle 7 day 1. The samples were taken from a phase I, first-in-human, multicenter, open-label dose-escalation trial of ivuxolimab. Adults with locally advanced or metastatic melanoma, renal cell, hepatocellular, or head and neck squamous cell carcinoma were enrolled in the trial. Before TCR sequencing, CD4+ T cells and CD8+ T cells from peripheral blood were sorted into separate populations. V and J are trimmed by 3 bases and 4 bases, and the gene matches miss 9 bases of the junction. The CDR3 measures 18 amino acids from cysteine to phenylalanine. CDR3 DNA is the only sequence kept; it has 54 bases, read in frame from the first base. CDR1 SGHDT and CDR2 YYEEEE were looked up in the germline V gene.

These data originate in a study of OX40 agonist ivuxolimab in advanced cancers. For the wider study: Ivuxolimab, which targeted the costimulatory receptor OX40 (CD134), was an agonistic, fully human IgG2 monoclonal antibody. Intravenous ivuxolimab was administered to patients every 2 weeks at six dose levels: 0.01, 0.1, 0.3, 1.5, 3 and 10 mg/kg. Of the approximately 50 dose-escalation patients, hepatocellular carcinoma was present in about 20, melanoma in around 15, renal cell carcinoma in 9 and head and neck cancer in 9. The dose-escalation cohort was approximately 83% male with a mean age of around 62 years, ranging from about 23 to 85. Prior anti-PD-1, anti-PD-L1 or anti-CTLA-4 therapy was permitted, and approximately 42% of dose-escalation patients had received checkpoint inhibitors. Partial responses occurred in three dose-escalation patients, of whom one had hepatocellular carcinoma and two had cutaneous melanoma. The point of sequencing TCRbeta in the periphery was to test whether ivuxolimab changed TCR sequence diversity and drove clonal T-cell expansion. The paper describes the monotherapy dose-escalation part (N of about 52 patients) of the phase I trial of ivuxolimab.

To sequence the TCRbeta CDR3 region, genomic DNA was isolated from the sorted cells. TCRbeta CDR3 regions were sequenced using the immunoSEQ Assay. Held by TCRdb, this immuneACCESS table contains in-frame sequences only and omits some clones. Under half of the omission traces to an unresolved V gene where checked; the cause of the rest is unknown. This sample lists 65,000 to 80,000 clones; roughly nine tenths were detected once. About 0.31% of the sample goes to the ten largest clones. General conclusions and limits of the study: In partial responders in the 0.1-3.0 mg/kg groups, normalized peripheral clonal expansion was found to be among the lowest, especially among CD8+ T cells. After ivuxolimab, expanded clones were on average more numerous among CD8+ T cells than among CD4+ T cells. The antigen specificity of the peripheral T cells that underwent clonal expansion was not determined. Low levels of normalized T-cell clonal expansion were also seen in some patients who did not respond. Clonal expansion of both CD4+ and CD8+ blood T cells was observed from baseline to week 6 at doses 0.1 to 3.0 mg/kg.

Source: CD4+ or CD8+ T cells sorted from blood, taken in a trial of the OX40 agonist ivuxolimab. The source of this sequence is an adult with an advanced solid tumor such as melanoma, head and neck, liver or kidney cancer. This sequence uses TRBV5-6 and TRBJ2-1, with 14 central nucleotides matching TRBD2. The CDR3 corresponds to CASSSSGLAGAWYNEQFF. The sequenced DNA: TGTGCCAGCAGCTCATCGGGACTAGCGGGAGCCTGGTACAATGAGCAGTTCTTC.